This T cell receptor beta chain was recorded in a study of T-cell reconstitution after alpha-beta-depleted transplantation in children. Preparing the TCRbeta library involved the use of unique molecular identifiers. MiXCR, applied by TCRdb to the PCR reads, yields one record per CDR3 protein. The repertoire consists of around 250,000 distinct CDR3 sequences, with about a quarter occurring once and the leading ten covering approximately 2.5%. In its sample, this clonotype was seen many times. V was pared by 4 bases and J by 2 bases, with 12 bases between. The CDR3 extends over 13 amino acids. Germline CDR1 and CDR2: SQVTM and ANQGSEA.

The chain carries TRBV29-1 and TRBJ2-7, with D tentatively TRBD2 (6 bases). The sequences come from PBMCs, collected before TCRalphabeta/CD19-depleted stem cell transplant. This clonotype was obtained from a girl aged 2-10 years with Fanconi anemia, due to receive a stem cell transplant. The CDR3 nucleotides are TGCAGCGTTGGAGGCGGGAAGGCCTACGAGCAGTACTTC. It specifies CSVGGGKAYEQYF.